This T cell receptor (beta chain) was identified during a study of OX40 agonist ivuxolimab in advanced cancers. Study-wide points: Partial responders treated at 0.1-3.0 mg/kg exhibited clonal expansion among the lowest measured.

The CDR3 sequence is 14 residues long. Germline-derived CDR1 and CDR2 are MNHNY and SVGAGI (reference sequence). The V and J ends lost 6 bases and 1 base respectively, with 13 bases between them. On this clone: What it binds is not known.

Produced via immunoSEQ multiplex PCR; TCRdb's table is partial and in-frame only. The sample lists around 66,000 clones, more than 65% occurring once. The clonotype was recovered from an adult with an advanced solid tumor such as melanoma, head and neck, liver or kidney cancer. The sample was CD4+ or CD8+ T cells sorted from blood, taken in a trial of the OX40 agonist ivuxolimab. The genes are TRBV6-6 and TRBJ2-7; no clear D gene. This CDR3 is CASSRLGNSYEQYF. Written as DNA, the CDR3 is TGTGCCAGCAGCCGACTGGGAAATTCCTACGAGCAGTACTTC.